Listed below are T cell receptor beta chains from one sample, sequenced in a study of human T cells and chemical hapten exposure. TCRdb re-called the RACE reads with MiXCR, one entry per CDR3 protein. Among approximately 370,000 distinct CDR3 sequences, approximately 5.8% were seen once, and the ten largest hold around 8.8%. The sample consisted of whole blood, taken in connection with sensitization to the hapten diphenylcyclopropenone (DPC). The source of these receptors is a woman aged 18-29 years with alopecia areata. Some clones in this sample may be carry-over from other donors' samples. Both conserved end residues are part of each CDR3. The D gene is left open where the match is weak. Clone size appears in some rows only: once, few, many, or a class for an expanded clone.

j_call d_call clone_size v_call cdr3_aa cdr3_nt
TRBJ1-6 NA NA TRBV12-3/TRBV12-4 CASGWGAGRSPLHF TGTGCCAGCGGTTGGGGGGCAGGACGTTCACCCCTCCACTTT
TRBJ1-2 TRBD1 few TRBV12-3/TRBV12-4 CASSPNFIGTGVGYTF TGTGCCAGCAGCCCCAATTTTATCGGGACAGGGGTGGGCTACACCTTC
TRBJ1-2 NA many TRBV6-2/TRBV6-3 CASSYPLPGRSESNYGYTF TGTGCCAGCAGTTACCCCTTACCGGGACGGTCGGAATCGAACTATGGCTACACCTTC
TRBJ1-2 TRBD1 many TRBV11-2 CASSPDRDNYGYTF TGTGCCAGCAGCCCGGACAGGGACAACTATGGCTACACCTTC
TRBJ1-5 TRBD1 few TRBV6-5 CASSKKGQGGNQPQHF TGTGCCAGCAGTAAAAAGGGACAGGGCGGCAATCAGCCCCAGCATTTT
TRBJ2-5 NA many TRBV6-2/TRBV6-3 CASSLQGPGETQYF TGTGCCAGCAGTCTCCAGGGGCCGGGGGAGACCCAGTACTTC
TRBJ1-1 NA few TRBV27 CASSSLGMGPDTEAFF TGTGCCAGCAGTTCCCTAGGTATGGGGCCCGACACTGAAGCTTTCTTT
TRBJ1-2 NA NA TRBV7-2 CASSLGSLTNYGYTF TGTGCCAGCAGCTTAGGCAGTCTCACTAACTATGGCTACACCTTC
TRBJ1-1 NA many TRBV20-1 CSARVPGQNTEAFF TGCAGTGCTAGAGTCCCAGGTCAGAACACTGAAGCTTTCTTT
TRBJ2-3 TRBD2 few TRBV12-3/TRBV12-4 CASSRTTSGGQDTQYF TGTGCCAGCAGTCGAACGACTAGCGGGGGGCAAGATACGCAGTATTTT
TRBJ1-3 NA NA TRBV2 CASRSEGTSGNTIYF TGTGCCAGCAGGTCGGAGGGGACCTCTGGAAACACCATATATTTT
TRBJ1-1 NA many TRBV7-2 CASSSGRRSQAFF TGTGCCAGCAGCTCGGGACGGAGGTCGCAAGCTTTCTTT
TRBJ2-1 NA once TRBV6-2/TRBV6-3 CASSYPGLLSSYNEQFF TGTGCCAGCAGTTACCCGGGACTGCTGAGCTCCTACAATGAGCAGTTCTTC
TRBJ2-2 NA few TRBV6-6 CAGGSATGELFF TGTGCCGGGGGAAGTGCCACCGGGGAGCTGTTTTTT
TRBJ1-6 NA NA TRBV28 CASITDSYNSPLHF TGTGCCAGCATCACGGACTCCTATAATTCACCCCTCCACTTT
TRBJ2-3 NA NA TRBV5-1 CASSLALGTDTQYF TGCGCCAGCAGCTTGGCCTTGGGCACAGATACGCAGTATTTT
TRBJ2-2 TRBD1 few TRBV27 CASSLPGTGDTGELFF TGTGCCAGCAGTTTACCCGGGACAGGGGATACCGGGGAGCTGTTTTTT
TRBJ2-2 NA NA TRBV6-2/TRBV6-3 CATRGTTATGELFF TGTGCCACTAGGGGAACTACCGCCACCGGGGAGCTGTTTTTT
TRBJ2-7 NA many TRBV12-3/TRBV12-4 CASNPDGFSYEQYF TGTGCCAGCAACCCGGACGGATTCTCCTACGAGCAGTACTTC
TRBJ1-5 TRBD1 NA TRBV18 CASSPTETGLQPQHF TGTGCCAGCTCACCGACAGAGACAGGGCTTCAGCCCCAGCATTTT
TRBJ1-1 NA few TRBV2 CASHTGSTEAFF TGTGCCAGCCACACAGGGTCCACTGAAGCTTTCTTT
TRBJ1-1 NA few TRBV4-1 CASSLPAGILNTEAFF TGCGCCAGCAGCCTCCCGGCAGGGATCTTGAACACTGAAGCTTTCTTT
TRBJ1-5 TRBD1 NA TRBV6-2/TRBV6-3 CASTPTGVQPQHF TGTGCCAGCACACCGACAGGGGTTCAGCCCCAGCATTTT
TRBJ1-1 NA few TRBV7-3 CASSLGALGEAFF TGTGCCAGCAGCTTAGGGGCACTTGGTGAAGCTTTCTTT
TRBJ2-7 TRBD1 NA TRBV6-5 CASSYSATGAYEQYF TGTGCCAGCAGTTACTCAGCGACAGGGGCCTACGAGCAGTACTTC
TRBJ1-2 NA many TRBV12-3/TRBV12-4 CASSPTETSNYGYTF TGTGCCAGCAGTCCGACCGAAACCTCTAACTATGGCTACACCTTC
TRBJ2-3 NA NA TRBV28 CATNPRDTQYF TGTGCCACCAACCCCAGAGATACGCAGTATTTT
TRBJ1-4 NA NA TRBV12-3/TRBV12-4 CASSLYRGHEKLFF TGTGCCAGCAGTTTGTATCGGGGCCATGAAAAACTGTTTTTT
TRBJ2-7 NA many TRBV6-2/TRBV6-3 CASSRRGYEQYF TGTGCCAGCAGCCGCCGGGGGTACGAGCAGTACTTC
TRBJ1-1 NA NA TRBV5-1 CASSLAVSGANTEAFF TGCGCCAGCAGCTTGGCCGTTTCCGGGGCGAACACTGAAGCTTTCTTT
TRBJ2-7 TRBD1 few TRBV3-1 CASSRQGTGPREQYF TGTGCCAGCAGCCGGCAAGGGACAGGGCCCCGCGAGCAGTACTTC
TRBJ2-2 TRBD2 many TRBV11-2 CASSSRAGGLDGELFF TGTGCCAGCAGCTCCCGAGCGGGGGGGCTTGACGGGGAGCTGTTTTTT